Presented here are 30 T cell receptor beta chains from one specimen sequenced in a study of cytomegalovirus exposure and HLA in healthy donors (TCRdb year 2017). The library relied on the immunoSEQ multiplex PCR assay. For the multiplex PCR, a mixture combining 60 forward primers for TCR Vbeta segments and 13 reverse primers for TCR Jbeta segments was used. Drawn from immuneACCESS, this table holds only the in-frame rearrangements with V and J called that TCRdb kept. Clones are partly lost; checked studies trace under half to an unresolved V gene and leave the rest unexplained. The table for this sample lists around 85,000 clones; roughly 75% of them were counted only once. The ten largest make up approximately 1% of the sample. What was sequenced was PBMCs. Every receptor here comes from a male donor in good health and CMV-seronegative.

The J gene is TRBJ2-7, the V gene TRBV25-1, with D unresolved. CDR3 length: 14 residues. Between the trimmed V and J ends, which lost 11 bases and 1 base, there was a span of 18 bases. The germline gives CDR1 MGHDK, CDR2 SYGVNS. The CDR3 nucleotides read TGTGCCCCAGTGAATAAGTCCGGGTCCTACGAGCAGTACTTC. This encodes CAPVNKSGSYEQYF.

This chain connects TRBV30 to TRBJ1-6; D is perhaps TRBD1 (5 bases). CDR3 size: 12 residues. V lost 2 bases and J 11 bases, leaving 10 bases between the germline ends. Germline V gene data show CDR1 as GTSNPN and CDR2 as SVGIG (reference sequence). CDR3 sequence (DNA): TGTGCCTGGAGTTACCAGGGCGCACCCCTCCACTTT. It encodes CAWSYQGAPLHF.

The chain links TRBV7-7 to TRBJ1-4; D is unresolved. The V end was cut by 5 bases, the J end by 7 bases, with 11 bases between. The germline CDR1 and CDR2 sequences are SSHAT and FNYEAQ (reference sequence). The CDR3 contains 13 residues. CDR3 in DNA: TGTGCCAGCAGCGTTGGACGGGGTGAAAAACTGTTTTTT. It is translated as CASSVGRGEKLFF.

The gene calls are TRBV7-2 and TRBJ2-3; D unresolved. Germline V gene lookup returns CDR1 SGHTA and CDR2 FQGNSA. The CDR3 is 15 residues long. Trimming left V 5 bases short and J 1 base short, with 13 bases between. The CDR3 region has the DNA TGTGCCAGCAGCAAGAGGCGTCGTGGCACAGATACGCAGTATTTT. This translates into CASSKRRRGTDTQYF.

The rearrangement joins TRBV1 to TRBJ2-7; TRBD2, the D gene given by the table, was not confirmed from the DNA. TRBV1 is described as a pseudogene. CDR3 size: 21 residues. Here the CDR3 reads CTSSQKRAGGCSSIGRYEQYF. CDR3 in DNA: TGCACCAGCAGCCAAAAGCGGGCGGGAGGGTGTTCGAGCATTGGGCGCTACGAGCAGTACTTC.

This clone was detected once. V is TRBV30 and J is TRBJ1-6; TRBD1 agrees at 7 bases. Germline-derived CDR1 and CDR2 are GTSNPN and SVGIG (reference sequence). With V trimmed by 3 bases and J by 10 bases, 6 bases remained unmatched. This CDR3 contains 13 residues. CDR3 bases: TGTGCCTGGAGAAAGGGGGCTTACTCACCCCTCCACTTT. Translating it yields CAWRKGAYSPLHF. Combining the CDR3 with reference TRBV30 and TRBJ1-6 gives the whole variable domain SQTIHQWPATLVQPVGSPLSLECTVEGTSNPNLYWYRQAAGRGLQLLFYSVGIGQISSEVPQNLSASRPQDRQFILSSKKLLLSDSGFYLCAWRKGAYSPLHFGNGTRLTVT.

The chain employs TRBV5-1 and TRBJ2-7, with 12 nucleotides matching TRBD2. Germline CDR1 is SGHRS and CDR2 is YFSETQ. The V gene end was trimmed by 0 bases and the J gene end by 4 bases; junction bases not matched to a gene: 2. This CDR3 is built from 15 residues. CDR3 protein: CASSLGTSGEYEQYF. In nucleotides, the CDR3 is TGCGCCAGCAGCTTGGGGACTAGCGGGGAATACGAGCAGTACTTC.

The table lists this clone with a few counts. This chain connects TRBV6-5 to TRBJ2-5; D unresolved. The V and J ends lost 7 bases and 5 bases respectively, with 14 bases between them. The CDR3 covers 13 residues. Germline loops: CDR1 MNHEY, CDR2 SVGAGI. CDR3 bases: TGTGCCAGCAAAATGGATGGCAGGGAGACCCAGTACTTC. It codes for CASKMDGRETQYF.

This chain connects TRBV18 to TRBJ2-5; D gene unclear. The CDR3 loop spans 14 amino acids. Germline CDR1 reads KGHSH; CDR2 reads LQKENI. With 3 bases removed from V and 1 base from J, the gap between germline ends came to 9 bases. For the CDR3, the DNA is TGTGCCAGCTCACCGGGCCAAGTCCAAGAGACCCAGTACTTC. This gives the protein CASSPGQVQETQYF.

The chain carries TRBV6-5 and TRBJ2-7, with TRBD1 matching 7 bases. J lost 6 bases, V lost 7 bases, and 15 bases had no gene match. The CDR3 is 15 residues long. The V gene's germline CDR1 is MNHEY and CDR2 SVGAGI. DNA of the CDR3: TGTGCCAGCAAACCTCCGAGACAGGGATATCCCGAGCAGTACTTC. This sequence encodes CASKPPRQGYPEQYF.

The chain joins TRBV19 to TRBJ1-5, with no clear D. Trimming removed 4 bases at V and 5 bases at J, with 9 bases between. The germline gives CDR1 LNHDA, CDR2 SQIVND (reference sequence). There are 13 residues in the CDR3. The DNA for the CDR3 is TGTGCCAGTAGTAGGTTCTTAGATCAGCCCCAGCATTTT. Translated, it gives CASSRFLDQPQHF. Variable domain in full (rest from reference TRBV19 and TRBJ1-5): DGGITQSPKYLFRKEGQNVTLSCEQNLNHDAMYWYRQDPGQGLRLIYYSQIVNDFQKGDIAEGYSVSREKKESFPLTVTSAQKNPTAFYLCASSRFLDQPQHFGDGTRLSIL.

This chain uses TRBV7-2 with TRBJ1-2, with 8 bases identical to TRBD1. Germline lookup yields CDR1 SGHTA and CDR2 FQGNSA. The CDR3 consists of 18 residues. The V and J ends lost 0 bases and 8 bases, in that order; junction bases with no gene match: 17. In nucleotides, the CDR3 is TGTGCCAGCAGCTTAGCGGAGATAACAGGGGGGGGTTTAGGAGGCTACACCTTC. Translating gives CASSLAEITGGGLGGYTF.

This chain uses TRBV14 with TRBJ1-1; D not resolved. CDR3 length: 14 residues. V was pared by 0 bases and J by 7 bases, with 12 bases between. The V gene's germline CDR1 is SGHDN and CDR2 FVKESK. Here the CDR3 reads CASSQDRLADEAFF. The CDR3 DNA sequence: TGTGCCAGCAGCCAAGATCGTTTGGCAGATGAAGCTTTCTTT. The entire variable domain, with the rest obtained from reference TRBV14 and TRBJ1-1, is as follows: EAGVTQFPSHSVIEKGQTVTLRCDPISGHDNLYWYRRVMGKEIKFLLHFVKESKQDESGMPNNRFLAERTGGTYSTLKVQPAELEDSGVYFCASSQDRLADEAFFGQGTRLTVV.

The rearrangement joins TRBV27 to TRBJ1-2; TRBD1 matches at 7 bases. CDR3 length: 16 amino acids. Per germline, CDR1 MNHEY and CDR2 SMNVEV (reference sequence). The V and J ends lost 0 bases and 10 bases, in that order; junction bases with no gene match: 14. CDR3 sequence: CASSLSWLQGDWDYTF. Here the CDR3 DNA reads TGTGCCAGCAGTTTATCGTGGCTCCAGGGGGACTGGGACTACACCTTC.

The J gene is TRBJ1-1, the V gene TRBV15; no clear D. The length of the CDR3 is 15 residues. The germline V gene encodes CDR1 LNHNV and CDR2 YYDKDF (reference sequence). V lost 0 bases to trimming and J lost 1 base, with 9 bases between them. Here the CDR3 reads CATSRDLRRNTEAFF. The CDR3 bases are TGTGCCACCAGCAGAGATTTACGGAGGAACACTGAAGCTTTCTTT.

The V and J genes are TRBV5-1 and TRBJ2-5, with 7 bases that match TRBD1. Near its end, the DNA agrees better with TRBJ2-7, so the J call may be wrong. This CDR3 has 13 amino acids. From germline, CDR1 is SGHRS and CDR2 YFSETQ. CDR3 sequence (DNA): TGCGCCAGCAGCTACGGACAGGAGGACGAGCAGTACTTC. Protein product: CASSYGQEDEQYF.

The chain uses TRBV6-1 and TRBJ2-3, with 15 bases fitting TRBD2. The ends lost 7 bases at V and 9 bases at J; junction bases unmatched: 8. Germline values: CDR1 MNHNS, CDR2 SASEGT. This CDR3 is built from 15 residues. The CDR3 protein is CASTTGLAGGGTQYF. CDR3 nucleotides: TGTGCCAGCACCACGGGACTAGCGGGGGGTGGGACGCAGTATTTT.

The CDR3 coding sequence is TGTGCCAGCTCACGGACTAGCGGGGGGGAGTACGAGCAGTACTTC. It encodes CASSRTSGGEYEQYF. This chain joins TRBV18 and TRBJ2-7; 15 bases are a match to TRBD2. CDR1 and CDR2 from the germline V gene are KGHSH and LQKENI. J was trimmed by 4 bases and V by 4 bases; bases with no gene match: 2. This CDR3 is 15 amino acids long.

This clone was seen a few times. The chain employs TRBV10-3 and TRBJ2-6, with 13 bases identical to TRBD2. With 10 bases clipped from V and 2 bases from J, the junction kept 14 bases outside the gene matches. Germline-derived CDR1 and CDR2 are ENHRY and SYGVKD. CDR3 length: 19 residues. This CDR3 reads CATRGTSGGAGPGANVLTF. Here the CDR3 DNA reads TGTGCCACCCGGGGCACTAGCGGGGGGGCCGGGCCTGGGGCCAACGTCCTGACTTTC.

CDR3 DNA sequence: TGTGCCAGCAGCCAAGTCGGAGGGTTGCCGAATGAGCAGTTCTTC. Its protein is CASSQVGGLPNEQFF. The J gene is TRBJ2-1, the V gene TRBV14; weak D call: TRBD2 (6 bases). The length of the CDR3 is 15 residues. The V and J ends lost 1 base and 7 bases respectively, with 14 bases between them. CDR1 SGHDN and CDR2 FVKESK come from the germline V gene.

This clone showed up just a few times. This chain joins TRBV5-1 and TRBJ1-2, with TRBD1 as a possible D gene (5 bases). Germline V CDR1 and CDR2: SGHRS, YFSETQ. The CDR3 length is 16 residues. Deletions cut 4 bases from V and 3 bases from J, with 19 bases between. The DNA for the CDR3 is TGCGCCAGCAGCCCCGGGGGGGGGTTGAGCGACTATGGCTACACCTTC. Translating it yields CASSPGGGLSDYGYTF.

This clone was detected only a few times. J is TRBJ1-1 and V is TRBV10-3, with 11 nucleotides matching TRBD1. The germline V gene has CDR1 ENHRY and CDR2 SYGVKD. V lost 8 bases, J lost 5 bases, and 4 bases stayed unmatched. The CDR3 totals 13 residues. CDR3: CAIGQGARTEAFF. CDR3 nucleotides: TGTGCCATCGGACAGGGGGCGCGGACTGAAGCTTTCTTT.

The chain combines TRBV9 with TRBJ2-3, with D possibly being TRBD2 (8 bases). This CDR3 region has 18 residues. From germline, CDR1 is SGDLS and CDR2 YYNGEE. V was cut by 0 bases and J by 0 bases, with 17 bases left in between. CDR3 DNA sequence: TGTGCCAGCAGCGTAGGGGTAGGGGGCGGGGGGAGCACAGATACGCAGTATTTT. Translation gives CASSVGVGGGGSTDTQYF.

The chain uses TRBV4-1 and TRBJ2-3; D may be TRBD1 (6 bases). From germline, CDR1 is MGHRA and CDR2 YSYEKL. The CDR3 consists of 17 residues. V lost 0 bases to trimming and J lost 2 bases, with 15 bases between them. The CDR3 sequence: CASSQDRSGVVTDTQYF. The CDR3 bases are TGCGCCAGCAGCCAAGATCGGTCAGGGGTGGTCACAGATACGCAGTATTTT.

The J gene is TRBJ1-1, the V gene TRBV10-3, with D perhaps matching TRBD1 (5 bases). This CDR3 has 13 amino acids. Trimming shortened V by 2 bases and J by 3 bases, and 7 bases separated the two germline ends. Germline V gene data show CDR1 as ENHRY and CDR2 as SYGVKD. CDR3 coding DNA: TGTGCCATCAGTGAGGGGGGGGACACTGAAGCTTTCTTT. It is translated as CAISEGGDTEAFF.

The gene calls are TRBV28 and TRBJ1-2, with TRBD1 identical over 7 bases. Trimming took 5 bases from V and 3 from J; bases not matched to a gene: 3. CDR3 length: 13 residues. The germline V gene has CDR1 MDHEN and CDR2 SYDVKM. The CDR3 coding sequence is TGTGCCAGCAGTCCCGGGACAGACTATGGCTACACCTTC. This encodes CASSPGTDYGYTF.

This clone was seen more than once but under ten times. This chain uses TRBV2 with TRBJ2-1; D is perhaps TRBD2 (5 bases). Trimming took off 7 bases at V and 7 bases at J, with 14 bases between the two ends. CDR1 SNHLY and CDR2 FYNNEI come from the germline V gene. The CDR3 consists of 13 residues. This CDR3 is CASMASLYNEQFF. The CDR3 DNA reads TGTGCCAGCATGGCTAGCTTGTATAATGAGCAGTTCTTC.

V and J are TRBV6-4 and TRBJ2-3; possible D gene TRBD1, 5 bases. The CDR3 spans 11 residues. Per the germline V gene, CDR1 is MRHNA and CDR2 is SNTAGT. V was cut by 6 bases and J by 4 bases, with 5 bases left in between. Here the CDR3 reads CASRGADTQYF. CDR3 nucleotide sequence: TGTGCCAGCAGAGGGGCAGATACGCAGTATTTT.

This chain links TRBV4-2 with TRBJ2-5; a weak D match, TRBD2 (5 bases). The J call may not be correct, given that the DNA end is closer to TRBJ2-7. Germline V lookup: CDR1 LGHNA, CDR2 YNFKEQ. The CDR3 consists of 13 residues. The CDR3 sequence: CASSQVGDYEQYF. In DNA form, the CDR3 reads TGTGCCAGCAGCCAAGTGGGAGATTACGAGCAGTACTTC.

This sequence joins TRBV5-6 and TRBJ2-3; TRBD2 might be the D (6 bases). Trimming took 0 bases from V and 2 from J, leaving 10 bases between them. CDR1 is SGHDT and CDR2 is YYEEEE in the germline V gene. The CDR3 runs 15 residues. CDR3 DNA: TGTGCCAGCAGCTTGGCAGCGGGCGCCACAGATACGCAGTATTTT. It yields the protein CASSLAAGATDTQYF. Using reference TRBV5-6 and TRBJ2-3 for the parts outside the CDR3, the full variable domain is DAGVTQSPTHLIKTRGQQVTLRCSPKSGHDTVSWYQQALGQGPQFIFQYYEEEERQRGNFPDRFSGHQFPNYSSELNVNALLLGDSALYLCASSLAAGATDTQYFGPGTRLTVL.